A single sample is the source of the 20 T cell receptor beta chains below, sequenced in a study of cytomegalovirus exposure and HLA in healthy donors. A multiplex PCR was run with 60 Vbeta primers and 13 Jbeta primers. Some clones are missing from TCRdb's copy, which holds only in-frame ones; the method was immunoSEQ multiplex PCR. Among 35,000 to 45,000 clones listed, 60% to 80% were seen once. Specimen: PBMCs. These receptors all stem from a man under 40 in good health and CMV-seronegative.

This clone was detected only once. The chain uses TRBV29-1 and TRBJ2-7; D not resolved. The CDR3 length is 13 residues. Germline V gives CDR1 SQVTM, CDR2 ANQGSEA. V gave up 5 bases and J gave up 0 bases, with 11 bases separating them. The CDR3, as DNA: TGCAGCGTTTTCACGTCGAGCTCCTACGAGCAGTACTTC. Translated, it gives CSVFTSSSYEQYF.

The sample holds a few counts of this clone. This sequence joins TRBV4-3 and TRBJ2-3; D may be TRBD2 (6 bases). This CDR3 comprises 14 residues. The V gene lost 4 bases and the J gene lost 9 bases, with 17 bases spanning the gap. CDR1 and CDR2 (germline): LGHNA, YSLEER. The CDR3 sequence: CASSRTGRPLTQYF. DNA for the CDR3: TGCGCCAGCAGCCGAACGGGGAGGCCCTTGACGCAGTATTTT.

The rearrangement joins TRBV29-1 to TRBJ1-2, with 7 bases lining up with TRBD1. V dropped 5 bases and J dropped 4; count of bases not matched to a gene: 4. CDR3 size: 12 residues. Germline CDR1 and CDR2: SQVTM and ANQGSEA. The chain's CDR3 is CSVLTGTYGYTF. The CDR3 DNA reads as TGCAGCGTTCTGACAGGGACCTATGGCTACACCTTC.

This clone was picked up a small number of times. V and J are TRBV2 and TRBJ2-7; 7 bases are shared with TRBD1. The CDR3 runs to 12 residues. Germline CDR1 reads SNHLY; CDR2 reads FYNNEI. V dropped 5 bases and J dropped 6; count of bases not matched to a gene: 4. The CDR3 coding sequence is TGTGCCAGCAGTCGAACAGGGGCCGAGCAGTACTTC. This encodes CASSRTGAEQYF.

This sequence joins TRBV5-4 and TRBJ2-7; 8 positions agree with TRBD2. J was trimmed by 2 bases and V by 3 bases; bases with no gene match: 10. Germline V CDR1 and CDR2: SGHNT, YYREEE (reference sequence). The CDR3 runs 16 residues. CDR3 residues: CASSSEIAGLAYEQYF. DNA of the CDR3: TGTGCCAGCAGCTCGGAAATAGCGGGATTGGCCTACGAGCAGTACTTC.

The V call is TRBV4-2, the J call TRBJ2-7, with D possibly TRBD2 on 6 matching bases. V was clipped by 0 bases and J by 0 bases, with 9 bases between them. This CDR3 is built from 15 residues. CDR1 is LGHNA, CDR2 YNFKEQ, per germline. CDR3: CASSQDQGLSYEQYF. The DNA of the CDR3 is TGTGCCAGCAGCCAAGATCAGGGACTCTCCTACGAGCAGTACTTC.

This clone showed up just a few times. The J gene is TRBJ2-7, the V gene TRBV5-1; D unclear. The CDR3 length is 12 residues. Germline V gives CDR1 SGHRS, CDR2 YFSETQ. With 4 bases removed from V and 0 bases from J, the gap between germline ends came to 5 bases. As DNA, the CDR3 is TGCGCCAGCAGCGGCACCTCCTACGAGCAGTACTTC. This codes for CASSGTSYEQYF. Complete variable domain (other parts from reference TRBV5-1 and TRBJ2-7): KAGVTQTPRYLIKTRGQQVTLSCSPISGHRSVSWYQQTPGQGLQFLFEYFSETQRNKGNFPGRFSGRQFSNSRSEMNVSTLELGDSALYLCASSGTSYEQYFGPGTRLTVT.

The chain has TRBV27 and TRBJ1-1; a possible D gene is TRBD1 (5 bases). The germline gives CDR1 MNHEY, CDR2 SMNVEV (reference sequence). V lost 0 bases to trimming and J lost 11 bases, with 10 bases between them. The CDR3 is made up of 12 amino acids. CDR3: CASSLSGGVAFF. The DNA for the CDR3 is TGTGCCAGCAGTTTATCGGGGGGAGTCGCTTTCTTT.

The chain carries TRBV6-5 and TRBJ2-1, with D possibly TRBD2 on 6 matching bases. V lost 5 bases and J 6 bases, leaving 11 bases between the germline ends. The CDR3 length is 13 residues. Germline assignment: CDR1 MNHEY and CDR2 SVGAGI. The CDR3 bases are TGTGCCAGCAGTCAAGGGACTGGCAATGAGCAGTTCTTC. This sequence encodes CASSQGTGNEQFF.

The chain recombines TRBV6-5 with TRBJ1-5; D may be TRBD1 (6 bases). Deletions cut 5 bases from V and 2 bases from J, with 10 bases between. Germline-derived CDR1 and CDR2 are MNHEY and SVGAGI. The CDR3 runs 14 residues. CDR3 DNA: TGTGCCAGCAGTACCAGACAGGGCAATCAGCCCCAGCATTTT. Protein: CASSTRQGNQPQHF.

The chain combines TRBV28 with TRBJ2-5, with D tentatively TRBD1 (6 bases). The CDR3 covers 14 residues. Germline V gene lookup returns CDR1 MDHEN and CDR2 SYDVKM. The V and J ends lost 5 bases and 3 bases respectively, with 13 bases between them. The CDR3, as DNA: TGTGCCAGCAGTCACCATGGGGGCGAAGAGACCCAGTACTTC. The encoded protein is CASSHHGGEETQYF. Using reference TRBV28 and TRBJ2-5 for the parts outside the CDR3, the full variable domain is DVKVTQSSRYLVKRTGEKVFLECVQDMDHENMFWYRQDPGLGLRLIYFSYDVKMKEKGDIPEGYSVSREKKERFSLILESASTNQTSMYLCASSHHGGEETQYFGPGTRLLVL.

This clone has only one observation. V is TRBV18 and J is TRBJ2-5; 8 nucleotides match TRBD2. CDR3 length: 15 residues. The junction had 11 bases not matched to a gene; V was cut back by 6 bases and J by 5 bases. Looked up from germline, CDR1 is KGHSH and CDR2 is LQKENI. CDR3 nucleotide sequence: TGTGCCAGCTCCAAGGACGGGGGGGCCAAGGAGACCCAGTACTTC. This encodes CASSKDGGAKETQYF.

The chain joins TRBV28 to TRBJ1-6; D is undetermined. The CDR3 consists of 13 residues. V was clipped by 8 bases and J by 5 bases, with 10 bases between them. Germline V gives CDR1 MDHEN, CDR2 SYDVKM. CDR3 amino acids: CASGSENNSPLHF. DNA for the CDR3: TGTGCCAGCGGAAGCGAGAATAATTCACCCCTCCACTTT.

The chain links TRBV28 to TRBJ1-4; D not resolved. V lost 2 bases to trimming and J lost 2 bases, with 6 bases between them. The germline V gene has CDR1 MDHEN and CDR2 SYDVKM. This CDR3 is 14 amino acids long. This chain's CDR3 is CASSLHSTNEKLFF. CDR3 nucleotides: TGTGCCAGCAGTTTACACAGCACTAATGAAAAACTGTTTTTT.

V and J are TRBV7-2 and TRBJ1-6; the match to TRBD1 covers 7 bases. This CDR3 spans 15 amino acids. Germline V gene data show CDR1 as SGHTA and CDR2 as FQGNSA. V shed 2 bases, J shed 9 bases, and the junction held 7 bases outside the gene matches. For the CDR3, the DNA is TGTGCCAGCAGCTTACCGGGACAGCCACCTTCACCCCTCCACTTT. Residues: CASSLPGQPPSPLHF. Full variable domain (missing parts from reference TRBV7-2 and TRBJ1-6): GAGVSQSPSNKVTEKGKDVELRCDPISGHTALYWYRQSLGQGLEFLIYFQGNSAPDKSGLPSDRFSAERTGGSVSTLTIQRTQQEDSAVYLCASSLPGQPPSPLHFGNGTRLTVT.

The chain combines TRBV2 with TRBJ2-7, with TRBD1 matching over 10 bases. CDR3 size: 13 residues. Germline trimming cut 7 bases from V and 12 bases from J; bases unmatched to any gene: 12. Per the germline V gene, CDR1 is SNHLY and CDR2 is FYNNEI. The CDR3 is CASILGGTGELYF. The CDR3 region has the DNA TGTGCCAGCATCTTGGGGGGGACAGGGGAACTGTACTTC.

The chain is built from TRBV19 and TRBJ1-1; D is ambiguous. V lost 5 bases to trimming and J lost 3 bases, with 7 bases between them. The CDR3 extends over 12 amino acids. Germline V gene data show CDR1 as LNHDA and CDR2 as SQIVND (reference sequence). The CDR3 DNA follows: TGTGCCAGTAGTCCTCGAGACACTGAAGCTTTCTTT. It yields the protein CASSPRDTEAFF.

DNA for the CDR3: TGTGCCACCAGCAGAATCTGGACAGGGGGCAATGAGCAGTTCTTC. It codes for CATSRIWTGGNEQFF. V is TRBV15 and J is TRBJ2-1; TRBD1 agrees at 10 bases. The J segment lost 6 bases and the V segment lost 2 bases, leaving 4 bases of the junction unmatched. Per the germline V gene, CDR1 is LNHNV and CDR2 is YYDKDF (reference sequence). CDR3 length: 15 amino acids.

The CDR3 reads CASRGGSHEQYF. DNA of the CDR3: TGTGCCAGCAGAGGAGGGAGTCACGAGCAGTACTTC. The chain combines TRBV13 with TRBJ2-7, with TRBD2 as a possible D gene (6 bases). CDR1 is PRHDT and CDR2 is FYEKMQ in the germline V gene (reference sequence). This CDR3 comprises 12 residues. The ends were cut back, 6 bases at V and 5 bases at J, with 11 bases in the middle.

This clone has a handful of counts. This sequence joins TRBV5-1 and TRBJ2-5; 12 bases line up with TRBD1. Germline V CDR1 and CDR2: SGHRS, YFSETQ. With V trimmed by 0 bases and J by 5 bases, 5 bases remained unmatched. The CDR3 runs to 16 residues. Here the CDR3 DNA reads TGCGCCAGCAGCTTGGCGGGGACAGGGGGCGTTGAGACCCAGTACTTC. It specifies CASSLAGTGGVETQYF.